This TCR beta chain was identified during a study of T cells in Graves' hyperthyroidism and ophthalmopathy. Trimming removed 5 bases from V and 0 bases from J, with 11 bases in between. The CDR3 totals 16 residues. The V gene's germline CDR1 is MNHNS and CDR2 SASEGT. This clonotype was observed many times. Its target is unknown. Researchers took RNA transcripts and amplified the TCR beta CDR3 regions from them. With the HTBI primer set, the TCR CDR3 went through a first round of RT-PCR. TCRdb called the multiplex PCR reads again in MiXCR, with one record for every CDR3 protein. The sample lists around 200,000 distinct CDR3 sequences, approximately 15% occurring once. Study findings and constraints: In the analysis, a 13 V-J model separated ophthalmopathy from stable hyperthyroidism.

The chain carries TRBV6-1 and TRBJ1-6; D gene unclear. Sequenced: blood. The origin of this receptor is a woman in her forties or fifties with Graves' hyperthyroidism. The CDR3 sequence: CASSFDAYSYNSPLHF. CDR3 in DNA: TGTGCCAGCAGTTTTGACGCATACTCCTATAATTCACCCCTCCACTTT.